The present TCR beta chain was sequenced within a study of CD8 T cells in ankylosing spondylitis. The study's findings and limits: Ankylosing spondylitis blood appeared to carry a characteristic TCR beta motif of roughly eight highly homologous variants. Matched ankylosing spondylitis synovial fluid reportedly contained a significantly enriched population of disease-linked clones.

V gave up 3 bases and J gave up 4 bases, with 13 bases separating them. There are 15 residues in the CDR3. TCRdb independently ran MiXCR on the 5' RACE reads; one entry per CDR3 protein. The sample consists of 250,000 to 350,000 distinct CDR3 sequences, roughly 8% of them appearing once. This clonotype was seen more than once but under ten times. Antigen specificity is unknown. This sequence originates from a male donor with ankylosing spondylitis. This rearrangement joins TRBV12-3 or TRBV12-4 to TRBJ2-1, with TRBD2 as a possible D gene (5 bases). Material for sequencing was blood, either unsorted or a sorted T cell fraction (not recorded which). CDR3 sequence: CASSFRDYQYNEQFF. As DNA, the CDR3 is TGTGCCAGCAGTTTCCGGGATTACCAATACAATGAGCAGTTCTTC.